These T cell receptor beta chains were read from a single sample in a study of CD8 T cells in ankylosing spondylitis. MiXCR was run by TCRdb on the 5' RACE reads, yielding one entry per CDR3 protein. Of hundreds of thousands of distinct CDR3 sequences listed, 10% to 15% are singletons. The sequencing input was blood, either unsorted or a sorted T cell fraction (not recorded which). Receptors originate from a male donor with ankylosing spondylitis. The CDR3 runs from the conserved cysteine through the conserved F or W. Each record gives: V gene, J gene, D gene, clone size, CDR3 DNA, CDR3 protein. A D gene is named only where the DNA matches it firmly. The size field is filled for only some rows; it gives once, few, many or a size class.

TRBV18	TRBJ2-1	TRBD2	-	TGTGCCAGCTCACAGTGGACTAGCGGGAGGGATGAGCAGTTCTTC	CASSQWTSGRDEQFF
TRBV29-1	TRBJ2-5	-	few	TGCAGCGTTGAAGAGGGGGACCCCCAGTACTTC	CSVEEGDPQYF
TRBV28	TRBJ2-1	-	-	TGTGCCAGCAGAACAGAGGTTCCCGATGAGCAGTTCTTC	CASRTEVPDEQFF
TRBV5-6	TRBJ1-3	-	-	TGTGCCAGCAGTCCTAATGGGCCAGGGAGTGGAAACACCATATATTTT	CASSPNGPGSGNTIYF
TRBV20-1	TRBJ1-1	TRBD1	few	TGCAGTGCCAGAAACACGGGACAGTCGAACACTGAAGCTTTCTTT	CSARNTGQSNTEAFF
TRBV10-3	TRBJ2-7	-	-	TGTGCCATCAGTGAGAGTTCTGGGGCAGACGGGGAGCAGTACTTC	CAISESSGADGEQYF
TRBV12-3/TRBV12-4	TRBJ2-5	-	many	TGTGCCAGCAGTTTATCGGATGGAGAGACCCAGTACTTC	CASSLSDGETQYF
TRBV7-9	TRBJ2-1	TRBD2	-	TGTGCCAGCAGCTTGAGCGGGATGGCGAACAATGAGCAGTTCTTC	CASSLSGMANNEQFF
TRBV20-1	TRBJ1-5	-	-	TGCAGTGCTAGAAAGGACAGTGATCAGCCCCAGCATTTT	CSARKDSDQPQHF
TRBV12-3/TRBV12-4	TRBJ1-6	-	few	TGTGCCAGCAGTTTGCTTGGAGACAGTAATTCACCCCTCCACTTT	CASSLLGDSNSPLHF
TRBV20-1	TRBJ1-4	-	-	TGCAGTGCTATTTCGCCAACTAATGAAAAACTGTTTTTT	CSAISPTNEKLFF
TRBV4-2	TRBJ2-3	-	-	TGTGCCAGCAGCCAAGACCAAATGGGCCCAGATACGCAGTATTTT	CASSQDQMGPDTQYF
TRBV6-2/TRBV6-3	TRBJ2-1	-	-	TGTGCCAGCAGTTACGGGGACACTTCCTACAATGAGCAGTTCTTC	CASSYGDTSYNEQFF
TRBV5-1	TRBJ2-5	-	-	TGCGCCAGCAGCTCCGGGAGCGGAGGAGAGACCCAGTACTTC	CASSSGSGGETQYF
TRBV6-1	TRBJ1-5	-	few	TGTGCCAGCAGCCTCGGAGTAAAGGGGCAGCCCCAGCATTTT	CASSLGVKGQPQHF
TRBV4-3	TRBJ1-6	-	-	TGCGCCAGCAGCCGAGCCGGGACTCCCCTCCACTTT	CASSRAGTPLHF
TRBV6-1	TRBJ1-2	-	many	TGTGCCAGCAGGTGGTATGGCTACACCTTC	CASRWYGYTF
TRBV18	TRBJ2-7	-	-	TGTGCCAGCTCACCGTACAGGGACCACGAGCAGTACTTC	CASSPYRDHEQYF
TRBV4-2	TRBJ1-4	-	few	TGTGCCAGCAGCCAAGATCGGACCGGGCAGAGGGATGAAAAACTGTTTTTT	CASSQDRTGQRDEKLFF
TRBV6-5	TRBJ2-1	TRBD2	-	TGTGCCAGCAGTTACGGGGGGGCTAGCGGGACGAATGAGCAGTTCTTC	CASSYGGASGTNEQFF
TRBV18	TRBJ2-3	-	few	TGTGCCAGCTCATACTTTGGACACCCCACAGATACGCAGTATTTT	CASSYFGHPTDTQYF
TRBV20-1	TRBJ2-2	TRBD2	few	TGCAGTGCTACTAGCGGGCAGAACACCGGGGAGCTGTTTTTT	CSATSGQNTGELFF
TRBV9	TRBJ2-5	-	-	TGTGCCAGCAGCTGGGCGGCCGAGGAGACCCAGTACTTC	CASSWAAEETQYF
TRBV20-1	TRBJ2-5	TRBD2	few	TGCAGTGCTCTTGGACTAGCGGGGGGGCTACGCCAAGAGACCCAGTACTTC	CSALGLAGGLRQETQYF
TRBV24-1	TRBJ2-3	TRBD2	many	TGTGCCACCAGTGATCAACTAGCGTTAGATACGCAGTATTTT	CATSDQLALDTQYF